These T cell receptor beta chains were read from a single sample in a study of blood T cells in healthy people across ages. TCRdb recomputed calls from the 5' RACE reads with MiXCR, one row per CDR3 protein. The sample has about 1,000,000 distinct CDR3 sequences, roughly 45% seen once. What was sequenced was blood. The receptors come from a woman aged 55-69 years in good health. The CDR3 runs from the conserved cysteine through the conserved F or W. A D gene is named only where the DNA matches it firmly. Size tells how often a clone was seen (once, few, many) or the class of an expanded clone, and some rows leave it out.

CASSQAEAYEQYF | TGCGCCAGCAGCCAAGCCGAGGCCTACGAGCAGTACTTC | TRBV4-1 | - | - | TRBJ2-7
CASSLERPAGYSYEQYF | TGTGCCAGCAGCCTAGAACGTCCCGCGGGATATTCCTACGAGCAGTACTTC | TRBV7-7 | - | - | TRBJ2-7
CSARDFGQGSYEQYF | TGCAGTGCTAGAGATTTTGGACAGGGCTCCTACGAGCAGTACTTC | TRBV20-1 | TRBD1 | few | TRBJ2-7
CASSDLSGRASYEQYF | TGCGCCAGCAGTGACCTTAGCGGGAGGGCATCCTACGAGCAGTACTTC | TRBV10-2 | TRBD2 | - | TRBJ2-7
CSVEFEWNYGYTF | TGCAGCGTTGAATTTGAATGGAACTATGGCTACACCTTC | TRBV29-1 | - | few | TRBJ1-2
CASSLVGAEQFF | TGTGCCAGCAGCTTAGTTGGCGCTGAGCAGTTCTTC | TRBV11-2 | - | few | TRBJ2-1
CSASPPSSYNEQFF | TGCAGTGCTAGCCCCCCTAGCTCCTACAATGAGCAGTTCTTC | TRBV20-1 | - | - | TRBJ2-1
CASTPRRQTNTGELFF | TGTGCCAGCACCCCACGGAGGCAGACGAACACCGGGGAGCTGTTTTTT | TRBV6-6 | - | - | TRBJ2-2
CSAPGAGETKNIQYF | TGCAGTGCCCCCGGGGCAGGGGAGACCAAAAACATTCAGTACTTC | TRBV20-1 | - | - | TRBJ2-4
CASSLRTGGSEKLFF | TGTGCCAGCAGCTTGAGGACAGGGGGGAGTGAAAAACTGTTTTTT | TRBV14 | TRBD1 | - | TRBJ1-4
CASSPEGSLETQYF | TGTGCCAGCAGCCCCGAAGGGTCTCTGGAGACCCAGTACTTC | TRBV11-2 | - | few | TRBJ2-5
CSATMDRGGEKLFF | TGTAGTGCCACAATGGACAGGGGAGGCGAAAAACTGTTTTTT | TRBV20-1 | TRBD1 | - | TRBJ1-4
CSVPRRETQYF | TGCAGCGTCCCTCGAAGGGAGACCCAGTACTTC | TRBV29-1 | - | many | TRBJ2-5
CASSYPLAGGSTYNEQFF | TGTGCCAGCAGTTACCCACTAGCGGGAGGGTCTACCTACAATGAGCAGTTCTTC | TRBV6-5 | TRBD2 | - | TRBJ2-1
CATSTIMNTEAFF | TGTGCCACCAGCACTATCATGAACACTGAAGCTTTCTTT | TRBV15 | - | - | TRBJ1-1
CASSASSGSLDTQYF | TGTGCCAGCAGCGCTTCTAGCGGGAGCTTAGATACGCAGTATTTT | TRBV9 | TRBD2 | - | TRBJ2-3
CATSRGFDEKLFF | TGTGCCACCAGCAGGGGATTTGATGAAAAACTGTTTTTT | TRBV15 | - | - | TRBJ1-4
CSVQAGASFGYEQYF | TGCAGCGTCCAAGCGGGGGCTTCTTTCGGCTACGAGCAGTACTTC | TRBV29-1 | TRBD2 | few | TRBJ2-7
CSASLGEQFF | TGCAGTGCTTCCCTCGGGGAGCAGTTCTTC | TRBV20-1 | - | few | TRBJ2-1
CASSLEWGFYEQYF | TGCGCCAGCAGCTTGGAGTGGGGCTTCTACGAGCAGTACTTC | TRBV5-1 | - | - | TRBJ2-7